What follows are 24 T cell receptor beta chains derived from one specimen sequenced in a study of cytomegalovirus exposure and HLA in healthy donors. TCRdb keeps only in-frame clones here, not all; method: immunoSEQ multiplex PCR. Among 150,000 to 200,000 clones listed, 85% were seen once. Sequenced: PBMCs. The source of these receptors is a man aged 18 to 30 in good health and CMV-seropositive.

CDR3 sequence reads: CASSLEAGYEQYF. Here the CDR3 DNA reads TGCGCCAGCAGCTTGGAAGCAGGCTACGAGCAGTACTTC. The chain combines TRBV5-1 with TRBJ2-7; D call uncertain. Between the trimmed V and J ends, which lost 0 bases and 3 bases, there was a span of 7 bases. CDR3 length equals 13 residues. Germline V gene lookup returns CDR1 SGHRS and CDR2 YFSETQ.

Here the CDR3 DNA reads TGTGCCAGCAGTGACTGGCCAGCGGGAGATTACAATGAGCAGTTCTTC. Translated: CASSDWPAGDYNEQFF. This chain connects TRBV6-4 to TRBJ2-1; 8 nucleotides agree with TRBD2. The CDR3 is 16 residues long. The germline gives CDR1 MRHNA, CDR2 SNTAGT. The ends lost 1 base at V and 4 bases at J; junction bases unmatched: 6.

The chain uses TRBV18 and TRBJ2-7; TRBD1 might be the D (6 bases). V shed 3 bases and J shed 9 bases, with 33 bases lying between them. CDR1 and CDR2 from the germline V gene are KGHSH and LQKENI. There are 19 residues in the CDR3. CDR3 protein: CASSPGWPARGLSVVRQYF. The DNA for the CDR3 is TGTGCCAGCTCACCCGGCTGGCCTGCCAGGGGTTTATCTGTGGTTCGGCAGTACTTC. Based on the CDR3 plus reference TRBV18 and TRBJ2-7, the full variable domain is NAGVMQNPRHLVRRRGQEARLRCSPMKGHSHVYWYRQLPEEGLKFMVYLQKENIIDESGMPKERFSAEFPKEGPSILRIQQVVRGDSAAYFCASSPGWPARGLSVVRQYFGPGTRLTVT.

This chain's CDR3 is CASRFRGLGPEAFF. CDR3 bases: TGTGCCAGTCGTTTCAGGGGGCTCGGGCCTGAAGCTTTCTTT. This chain uses TRBV19 with TRBJ1-1, with 8 bases identical to TRBD1. Trimming cost V 8 bases and J 6 bases; bases outside gene matches: 11. The germline V gene encodes CDR1 LNHDA and CDR2 SQIVND (reference sequence). The CDR3 contains 14 residues.

The chain is built from TRBV27 and TRBJ2-2; D remains unclear. The CDR3 spans 14 residues. The germline CDR1 and CDR2 sequences are MNHEY and SMNVEV (reference sequence). The V and J ends lost 2 bases and 6 bases respectively, with 10 bases between them. Written as DNA, the CDR3 is TGTGCCAGCAGTTTAAGCTCCCCCGCCGGGGAGCTGTTTTTT. This gives the protein CASSLSSPAGELFF.

The chain carries TRBV7-2 and TRBJ2-7; 9 nucleotides line up with TRBD2. Germline V gene data show CDR1 as SGHTA and CDR2 as FQGNSA. Trimming at V came to 5 bases and at J to 0 bases, leaving 11 bases not matched to a gene. This CDR3 has 17 amino acids. The CDR3 DNA reads as TGTGCCAGCAGCCTTGGACTAGCGTATAAGAGCTCCTACGAGCAGTACTTC. It translates to CASSLGLAYKSSYEQYF.

This chain joins TRBV7-8 and TRBJ1-1; no definite D call. V was clipped by 4 bases and J by 2 bases, with 14 bases between them. Germline-derived CDR1 and CDR2 are SGHVS and FQNEAQ. CDR3 length: 15 amino acids. CDR3 protein: CASSYPDGKNTEAFF. Here the CDR3 DNA reads TGTGCCAGCAGCTACCCCGACGGGAAAAACACTGAAGCTTTCTTT.

This clone was observed once. This rearrangement joins TRBV7-6 to TRBJ1-5, with 9 nucleotides matching TRBD1. Per germline, CDR1 SGHVS and CDR2 FNYEAQ. The CDR3 totals 14 residues. J lost 4 bases, V lost 4 bases, and 2 bases had no gene match. CDR3 DNA: TGTGCCAGCAGCTCGGGACAGGGAAATCAGCCCCAGCATTTT. It is translated as CASSSGQGNQPQHF. Supplemented by reference TRBV7-6 and TRBJ1-5, the full variable domain reads GAGVSQSPRYKVTKRGQDVALRCDPISGHVSLYWYRQALGQGPEFLTYFNYEAQQDKSGLPNDRFSAERPEGSISTLTIQRTEQRDSAMYRCASSSGQGNQPQHFGDGTRLSIL.

The chain employs TRBV5-4 and TRBJ1-1; 9 nucleotides agree with TRBD1. Germline CDR1 is SGHNT and CDR2 is YYREEE (reference sequence). J was trimmed by 0 bases and V by 5 bases; bases with no gene match: 5. The CDR3 spans 15 residues. CDR3: CASRNTGGMNTEAFF. Written as DNA, the CDR3 is TGTGCCAGCAGAAATACAGGGGGCATGAACACTGAAGCTTTCTTT.

The rearrangement links TRBV28 to TRBJ2-1; 10 nucleotides match TRBD1. V gave up 6 bases and J gave up 3 bases; unmatched junction bases: 8. This CDR3 is built from 16 residues. Germline CDR1 MDHEN, CDR2 SYDVKM. DNA of the CDR3: TGTGCCAGCAGGACAGGGGGCGCCCCTTTCTACAATGAGCAGTTCTTC. Encoded protein: CASRTGGAPFYNEQFF.

The chain carries TRBV7-2 and TRBJ2-7, with D possibly TRBD2 on 5 matching bases. The CDR3 totals 13 residues. Germline V gene data show CDR1 as SGHTA and CDR2 as FQGNSA. Trimming took off 1 base at V and 2 bases at J, with 6 bases between the two ends. CDR3 nucleotide sequence: TGTGCCAGCAGCTTAGGGAGGCCCTACGAGCAGTACTTC. This gives the protein CASSLGRPYEQYF. The full variable domain, rest sourced from reference TRBV7-2 and TRBJ2-7, is GAGVSQSPSNKVTEKGKDVELRCDPISGHTALYWYRQSLGQGLEFLIYFQGNSAPDKSGLPSDRFSAERTGGSVSTLTIQRTQQEDSAVYLCASSLGRPYEQYFGPGTRLTVT.

The CDR3 loop is CASSLDWGPGNTIYF. CDR3 coding DNA: TGCGCCAGCAGCTTGGATTGGGGGCCTGGAAACACCATATATTTT. The rearrangement uses TRBV5-1 and TRBJ1-3; the D gene is possibly TRBD1 (6 bases). CDR1 SGHRS and CDR2 YFSETQ come from the germline V gene. Trimming took off 0 bases at V and 2 bases at J, with 9 bases between the two ends. This CDR3 is built from 15 residues.

The V and J genes are TRBV6-1 and TRBJ2-6; no definite D call. This CDR3 is 16 amino acids long. V lost 3 bases and J 2 bases, leaving 11 bases between the germline ends. Germline V CDR1 and CDR2: MNHNS, SASEGT. CDR3 amino acids: CASSERRMAGANVLTF. The CDR3, as DNA: TGTGCCAGCAGTGAGCGTAGAATGGCTGGGGCCAACGTCCTGACTTTC.

V usage is TRBV7-9 and J usage is TRBJ1-1, with D hard to call. Trimming cost V 8 bases and J 1 base, with 5 bases left between them. CDR3 length: 11 amino acids. The germline CDR1 and CDR2 sequences are SEHNR and FQNEAQ (reference sequence). The CDR3 spells CASEKNTEAFF. CDR3 in DNA: TGTGCCAGCGAGAAGAACACTGAAGCTTTCTTT.

V and J are TRBV30 and TRBJ1-6; tentatively, D is TRBD1 (5 bases). Germline-derived CDR1 and CDR2 are GTSNPN and SVGIG (reference sequence). This CDR3 contains 16 residues. With 0 bases removed from V and 6 bases from J, the gap between germline ends came to 15 bases. CDR3 DNA sequence: TGTGCCTGGAGTGTTGGCAGGGCAATTTTTAATTCACCCCTCCACTTT. Protein: CAWSVGRAIFNSPLHF.

The chain is built from TRBV2 and TRBJ2-1; D may be TRBD1 (6 bases). Trimming stripped 6 bases from V and 6 bases from J, with 21 bases between. This CDR3 region has 16 residues. The germline V gene has CDR1 SNHLY and CDR2 FYNNEI. CDR3 protein: CASRELQGSISNEQFF. CDR3 DNA: TGTGCCAGCAGAGAACTCCAGGGGAGCATTAGCAATGAGCAGTTCTTC.

This chain joins TRBV30 and TRBJ1-1; D possibly corresponds to TRBD1 (6 bases). Germline V CDR1 and CDR2: GTSNPN, SVGIG (reference sequence). Trimming pared 4 bases from V and 8 bases from J, leaving 14 bases between. The CDR3 totals 12 residues. The CDR3 region has the DNA TGTGCCTGGAAGGGGGTGGGAGACGAAGCTTTCTTT. Protein product: CAWKGVGDEAFF.

This chain joins TRBV7-3 and TRBJ1-3; 9 nucleotides align to TRBD1. The CDR3 has 13 amino acids. Germline V CDR1 and CDR2: SGHTA, FQGTGA. The V segment lost 3 bases and the J segment 7 bases; nucleotides outside the gene matches: 1. CDR3 bases: TGTGCCAGCAGCTTCGGACAGGGGAACACCATATATTTT. It specifies CASSFGQGNTIYF.

The chain combines TRBV5-1 with TRBJ2-2, with D tentatively TRBD1 (6 bases). The ends were cut back, 7 bases at V and 0 bases at J, with 13 bases in the middle. Germline V gene sequence: CDR1 SGHRS, CDR2 YFSETQ. The CDR3 spans 15 residues. The CDR3 here is CASGQGFANTGELFF. The CDR3 nucleotides read TGCGCCAGCGGCCAGGGGTTCGCGAACACCGGGGAGCTGTTTTTT. The full variable domain, completed using reference TRBV5-1 and TRBJ2-2, is KAGVTQTPRYLIKTRGQQVTLSCSPISGHRSVSWYQQTPGQGLQFLFEYFSETQRNKGNFPGRFSGRQFSNSRSEMNVSTLELGDSALYLCASGQGFANTGELFFGEGSRLTVL.

CDR3 in DNA: TGCGCCAGCACCAGGACCACTATTGCCGGGGACAGGGTAAAGGCTAACACTGAAGCTTTCTTT. Its translation: CASTRTTIAGDRVKANTEAFF. The chain is built from TRBV5-1 and TRBJ1-1; TRBD1 matches 9 bases. J gave up 2 bases and V 6 bases, and 26 bases lay outside the gene matches. CDR1 is SGHRS, CDR2 YFSETQ, per germline. This CDR3 spans 21 amino acids.

The chain carries TRBV5-1 and TRBJ2-2, with 9 positions matching TRBD1. The germline gives CDR1 SGHRS, CDR2 YFSETQ. The junction had 9 bases not matched to a gene; V was cut back by 2 bases and J by 7 bases. CDR3 length: 16 amino acids. The CDR3 reads CASSLSTGGINGELFF. Here the CDR3 DNA reads TGCGCCAGCAGCTTATCCACAGGGGGCATCAACGGGGAGCTGTTTTTT.

The genes are TRBV27 and TRBJ1-2; D is possibly TRBD1 (6 bases). Trimming took 5 bases from V and 5 from J, leaving 12 bases between them. Germline CDR1 is MNHEY and CDR2 is SMNVEV (reference sequence). There are 13 residues in the CDR3. CDR3 residues: CASSKDRLYGYTF. The CDR3 DNA reads as TGTGCCAGCAGTAAGGACAGACTATATGGCTACACCTTC.

This clone occurred once. This chain connects TRBV28 to TRBJ2-7; 11 nucleotides match TRBD2. The J segment lost 3 bases and the V segment lost 7 bases, leaving 11 bases of the junction unmatched. This CDR3 contains 16 residues. CDR1 is MDHEN, CDR2 SYDVKM, per germline. The CDR3 coding sequence is TGTGCCAGCACCCCACTGCTAGCGGGAGGCCTCTACGAGCAGTACTTC. Its translation is CASTPLLAGGLYEQYF.

V usage is TRBV2 and J usage is TRBJ1-5; D remains ambiguous. Germline values: CDR1 SNHLY, CDR2 FYNNEI. Between the trimmed V and J ends, which lost 1 base and 4 bases, there was a span of 8 bases. The CDR3 contains 14 residues. The CDR3 nucleotides read TGTGCCAGCAGTGAAGATACAGCTAATCAGCCCCAGCATTTT. It yields the protein CASSEDTANQPQHF.